This passage covers 29 T cell receptor beta chains from one sample sequenced in a study of regulatory T cells in long-lasting Graves disease. iRepertoire HTBI primers and Arm-PCR of CDR3 regions built TCR beta libraries. Each CDR3 protein is one row after TCRdb ran MiXCR on the multiplex PCR reads. This sample has about 310,000 distinct CDR3 sequences; more than 20% occur once, and the top ten carry roughly 56%. The time point here: persistent/refractory GD, antithyroid drugs over 5 years with positive TRAb. PBMC-extracted RNA yielded the TCR library. The material was peripheral blood mononuclear cells (PBMCs), obtained when the disease was refractory, from a patient treated with antithyroid drugs. Receptor source: a female donor with Graves disease.

This clonotype has just a few counts. The chain joins TRBV29-1 to TRBJ2-7; 11 bases are shared with TRBD1. Germline V gene lookup returns CDR1 SQVTM and CDR2 ANQGSEA. J lost 5 bases, V lost 7 bases, and 4 bases had no gene match. This CDR3 has 12 amino acids. The CDR3 region is CSAGQGANEQYF. The CDR3 DNA sequence: TGCAGCGCCGGACAGGGGGCCAACGAGCAGTACTTC.

In its sample, this clonotype was seen once. This chain connects TRBV20-1 to TRBJ2-3; 10 positions match TRBD2. V lost 5 bases to trimming and J lost 2 bases; unmatched junction nucleotides: 10. There are 16 residues in the CDR3. Germline CDR1 is DFQATT and CDR2 is SNEGSKA (reference sequence). The CDR3 nucleotides read TGCAGTGCTGGGAGAACTAGCGGGACCCTCACAGATACGCAGTATTTT. Its protein product is CSAGRTSGTLTDTQYF.

This clonotype was observed at least ten times. The gene calls are TRBV12-3 or TRBV12-4 and TRBJ1-4; D call uncertain. Trimming shortened V by 3 bases and J by 4 bases, and 9 bases separated the two germline ends. This CDR3 has 14 residues. CDR3 protein: CASSFGQDNEKLFF. The CDR3 DNA reads TGTGCCAGCAGTTTTGGGCAAGATAATGAAAAACTGTTTTTT.

This clonotype turned up a few times. A much larger clone differs by one base, so this may be a read error. The V call is TRBV7-8, the J call TRBJ2-2, with D possibly matching TRBD2 (5 bases). Germline loops: CDR1 SGHVS, CDR2 FQNEAQ. This CDR3 contains 13 residues. The CDR3 bases are TGTGCCAGCAGCTTACCAATCACCGGGGAGCTGGTTTTT. Translation: CASSLPITGELVF.

This clonotype was seen more than once but under ten times. This chain connects TRBV20-1 to TRBJ2-7; 8 bases agree with TRBD2. The germline V gene has CDR1 DFQATT and CDR2 SNEGSKA (reference sequence). The CDR3 extends over 13 amino acids. V dropped 1 base and J dropped 6; count of bases not matched to a gene: 5. CDR3 sequence: CSARGGLVGEQYF. CDR3 nucleotides: TGCAGTGCTAGAGGGGGACTAGTGGGCGAGCAGTACTTC.

This clonotype was counted between two and nine times. The chain employs TRBV12-3 or TRBV12-4 and TRBJ1-6, with D unresolved. Trimming cost V 4 bases and J 9 bases, with 16 bases left between them. The length of the CDR3 is 15 residues. CDR3: CASSYSIRPASPLHF. The CDR3 bases are TGTGCCAGCAGTTACTCGATCAGACCGGCTTCACCCCTCCACTTT.

The chain combines TRBV30 with TRBJ2-1; D is uncertain. Trimming took off 3 bases at V and 2 bases at J, with 14 bases between the two ends. The CDR3 has 15 amino acids. CDR1 is GTSNPN and CDR2 is SVGIG in the germline V gene (reference sequence). The CDR3 here is CAWRPPASAYNEQFF. The CDR3 DNA reads as TGTGCCTGGAGACCGCCAGCGTCAGCCTACAATGAGCAGTTCTTC. Using reference TRBV30 and TRBJ2-1 for the parts outside the CDR3, the full variable domain is SQTIHQWPATLVQPVGSPLSLECTVEGTSNPNLYWYRQAAGRGLQLLFYSVGIGQISSEVPQNLSASRPQDRQFILSSKKLLLSDSGFYLCAWRPPASAYNEQFFGPGTRLTVL.

This clonotype occurred once. The chain links TRBV30 to TRBJ1-1; TRBD1 matches 8 bases. The germline gives CDR1 GTSNPN, CDR2 SVGIG (reference sequence). The CDR3 is 15 residues long. J gave up 4 bases and V 2 bases, and 9 bases lay outside the gene matches. The CDR3 nucleotides are TGTGCCTGGAGTCCCAACAGGGGGTGGGCCACTGAAGCTTTCTTT. Translated, it gives CAWSPNRGWATEAFF.

There are a few counts of this clonotype. The gene calls are TRBV7-2 and TRBJ2-2, with 9 bases aligning to TRBD2. The trim removed 1 base at V and 6 bases at J, leaving 6 bases unmatched. Germline V gene lookup returns CDR1 SGHTA and CDR2 FQGNSA. The CDR3 is 16 residues long. The CDR3 DNA reads TGTGCCAGCAGCTTAGGGGGACTAGCAAAGTCCGGGGAGCTGTTTTTT. Translated, it gives CASSLGGLAKSGELFF.

This clonotype was picked up many times. The chain carries TRBV6-1 and TRBJ1-2; unclear D gene. This CDR3 is 13 amino acids long. Trimming shortened V by 0 bases and J by 5 bases, and 7 bases separated the two germline ends. Germline loops: CDR1 MNHNS, CDR2 SASEGT. The CDR3 protein is CASSEAPTYGYTF. In DNA, the CDR3 is TGTGCCAGCAGTGAAGCCCCAACTTATGGCTACACCTTC.

This clonotype has only a few counts. The junction differs from germline at one of its ends, possibly a read error. The gene calls are TRBV7-7 and TRBJ2-5; the D gene could be TRBD1 or TRBD2 (5 bases each). The CDR3 sequence is 15 residues long. The germline gives CDR1 SSHAT, CDR2 FNYEAQ (reference sequence). As DNA, the CDR3 is TGTGCTAGCAGCTTCATGAGAGGGGACCAAGAGACCCAGTACTTC. Translation gives CASSFMRGDQETQYF.

This clonotype was seen repeatedly, ten times or more. The chain employs TRBV28 and TRBJ1-5; D is undetermined. Between the trimmed V and J ends, which lost 4 bases and 4 bases, there was a span of 5 bases. Germline V gene sequence: CDR1 MDHEN, CDR2 SYDVKM. This CDR3 is built from 12 residues. This CDR3 is CASSSGNQPQHF. In DNA, the CDR3 is TGTGCCAGCAGTTCCGGGAATCAGCCCCAGCATTTT.

As to this clonotype: One base away lies a much larger clone, so this may be a sequencing read error. This rearrangement joins TRBV6-2 or TRBV6-3 to TRBJ2-2, with unresolved D. CDR1 and CDR2 from the germline V gene are MNHEY and SVGEGT. CDR3 size: 18 residues. V lost 5 bases and J lost 6, with 25 bases in between. The CDR3 spells CASSDPPGPDPGSGELFF. CDR3 DNA sequence: TGTGCCAGCAGTGACCCACCCGGACCGGACCCAGGTTCCGGGGAGCTGTTTTTT.

This clonotype was observed at least ten times. V and J are TRBV6-1 and TRBJ1-1; TRBD1 is a possible D gene (6 bases). The germline V and J ends were trimmed by 5 bases and 1 base, with 17 bases remaining between them. The V gene's germline CDR1 is MNHNS and CDR2 SASEGT. There are 16 residues in the CDR3. This CDR3 reads CASSTRQVVGNTEAFF. The CDR3 DNA sequence: TGTGCCAGCAGTACCCGACAGGTGGTGGGGAACACTGAAGCTTTCTTT.

This clonotype was seen repeatedly, ten times or more. The chain uses TRBV28 and TRBJ1-1; D unclear. Trimming stripped 6 bases from V and 3 bases from J, with 11 bases between. Germline-derived CDR1 and CDR2 are MDHEN and SYDVKM. The CDR3 totals 13 residues. The CDR3 sequence is CASSTLRHTEAFF. The CDR3, as DNA: TGTGCCAGCAGCACCCTACGGCACACTGAAGCTTTCTTT. The variable domain in full, completed from reference TRBV28 and TRBJ1-1, reads DVKVTQSSRYLVKRTGEKVFLECVQDMDHENMFWYRQDPGLGLRLIYFSYDVKMKEKGDIPEGYSVSREKKERFSLILESASTNQTSMYLCASSTLRHTEAFFGQGTRLTVV.

This clonotype has ten or more counts. CDR3 sequence: CASSSYLEPSTDYTEAFF. CDR3 nucleotide sequence: TGTGCCAGCAGCTCATACCTTGAACCTTCGACGGACTACACTGAAGCTTTCTTT. The chain uses TRBV28 and TRBJ1-1; D call uncertain. Germline CDR1 is MDHEN and CDR2 is SYDVKM. With 6 bases removed from V and 3 bases from J, the gap between germline ends came to 26 bases. The CDR3 totals 18 residues. The full variable domain, with the rest looked up from reference TRBV28 and TRBJ1-1, is DVKVTQSSRYLVKRTGEKVFLECVQDMDHENMFWYRQDPGLGLRLIYFSYDVKMKEKGDIPEGYSVSREKKERFSLILESASTNQTSMYLCASSSYLEPSTDYTEAFFGQGTRLTVV.

This sequence joins TRBV4-1 and TRBJ1-2; D is unresolved. This CDR3 spans 15 amino acids. Between the trimmed V and J ends, which lost 1 base and 8 bases, there was a span of 17 bases. CDR1 is MGHRA, CDR2 YSYEKL, per germline. The CDR3, as DNA: TGCGCCAGCAGCCAAGCGCTTGGAGGGTTAGAGGGCTACACCTTC. It yields the protein CASSQALGGLEGYTF.

This clonotype was detected many times. The chain joins TRBV6-5 to TRBJ2-7, with TRBD1 matching 7 bases. The germline gives CDR1 MNHEY, CDR2 SVGAGI. There are 14 residues in the CDR3. Unmatched junction bases numbered 8, after V lost 2 bases and J lost 7 bases. The CDR3 spells CASSYVQGQGEQYF. The CDR3 DNA reads as TGTGCCAGCAGTTACGTACAGGGGCAAGGAGAGCAGTACTTC.

The table lists this clonotype with many counts. This chain connects TRBV28 to TRBJ1-5; D unclear. This CDR3 region has 14 residues. CDR1 is MDHEN, CDR2 SYDVKM, per germline. V lost 3 bases to trimming and J lost 0 bases, with 6 bases between them. CDR3 DNA: TGTGCCAGCAGTTTCCGTTCTAGCAATCAGCCCCAGCATTTT. It translates to CASSFRSSNQPQHF.

Details on this clonotype: Just one base apart from a much larger clone, this may be a read error. The chain recombines TRBV15 with TRBJ2-6; D is unclear. CDR1 is LNHNV, CDR2 YYDKDF, per germline (reference sequence). This CDR3 region has 15 residues. CDR3 coding DNA: TGTGCCACCAGCAGAGATAGGTCTGGGGTCAACGTCCTGACTTTC. Translating gives CATSRDRSGVNVLTF.

This clonotype was detected a few times. The rearrangement uses TRBV20-1 and TRBJ2-7; D assignment may be TRBD1 or TRBD2 (5 bases each). This CDR3 region has 16 residues. V lost 6 bases to trimming and J lost 4 bases, with 25 bases between them. Germline CDR1 and CDR2: DFQATT and SNEGSKA (reference sequence). This chain's CDR3 is CSAPRATRPGPYEQYF. In DNA form, the CDR3 reads TGCAGTGCCCCCCGGGCCACCCGTCCGGGACCTTACGAGCAGTACTTC.

In this sample, this clonotype turned up many times. This rearrangement joins TRBV18 to TRBJ1-5; maybe TRBD1 (5 bases). Germline CDR1 KGHSH, CDR2 LQKENI. Trimming took 8 bases from V and 4 from J, leaving 12 bases between them. CDR3 size: 13 residues. CDR3 region: CASTRGKNQPQHF. Here the CDR3 DNA reads TGTGCCAGCACTCGGGGGAAGAATCAGCCCCAGCATTTT.

This clonotype was recorded at least ten times. The rearrangement joins TRBV6-1 to TRBJ1-2, with D tentatively TRBD1 (5 bases). CDR3 length: 14 amino acids. Germline V gene lookup returns CDR1 MNHNS and CDR2 SASEGT. Trimming cost V 6 bases and J 5 bases, with 16 bases left between them. The CDR3 loop reads CASRGTGLAYGYTF. The DNA for the CDR3 is TGTGCCAGCAGAGGGACCGGCCTCGCTTATGGCTACACCTTC.

The genes are TRBV5-8 and TRBJ2-6; TRBD1 matches 10 bases. This CDR3 comprises 16 residues. From germline, CDR1 is SGHTS and CDR2 YDEGEE. V lost 2 bases and J lost 2; bases outside the gene matches: 1. The CDR3 DNA reads as TGTGCCAGCAGCTTTGACAGGGGGCCTGGGGCCAACGTCCTGACTTTC. Its protein is CASSFDRGPGANVLTF.

This clonotype was found many times. The chain combines TRBV2 with TRBJ1-2; TRBD1 aligns across 9 bases. From germline, CDR1 is SNHLY and CDR2 FYNNEI. With 6 bases clipped from V and 3 bases from J, the junction kept 8 bases outside the gene matches. The CDR3 covers 15 residues. CDR3 amino acids: CASSIEQGADYGYTF. The DNA of the CDR3 is TGTGCCAGCAGCATAGAACAGGGGGCGGACTATGGCTACACCTTC.

This clonotype was recorded at least ten times. This chain uses TRBV28 with TRBJ1-1; D is perhaps TRBD1 (6 bases). Germline values: CDR1 MDHEN, CDR2 SYDVKM. The CDR3 extends over 14 amino acids. Trimming cost V 5 bases and J 0 bases, with 10 bases left between them. Here the CDR3 DNA reads TGTGCCAGCAGTACCGGACAGATGAACACTGAAGCTTTCTTT. This codes for CASSTGQMNTEAFF.

The chain links TRBV30 to TRBJ2-7; TRBD2 aligns across 13 bases. With V trimmed by 1 base and J by 2 bases, 2 bases remained unmatched. There are 15 residues in the CDR3. Germline CDR1 and CDR2: GTSNPN and SVGIG (reference sequence). Here the CDR3 DNA reads TGTGCCTGGAGTGGGGGACTAGCGGGGCCCTACGAGCAGTACTTC. Translating gives CAWSGGLAGPYEQYF.

This clonotype was observed many times. The chain joins TRBV10-3 to TRBJ1-2; 8 nucleotides match TRBD1. This CDR3 spans 14 amino acids. CDR1 and CDR2 from the germline V gene are ENHRY and SYGVKD. The junction had 9 bases not matched to a gene; V was cut back by 7 bases and J by 5 bases. This CDR3 is CAITPGGSDYGYTF. The CDR3 bases are TGTGCCATCACTCCAGGGGGCTCGGATTATGGCTACACCTTC.

This clonotype was detected a few times. The chain employs TRBV7-2 and TRBJ2-5, with TRBD1 identical over 8 bases. The V gene's germline CDR1 is SGHTA and CDR2 FQGNSA. Trimming removed 1 base from V and 2 bases from J; junction bases left unmatched: 6. The CDR3 runs to 16 residues. The CDR3 protein is CASSLVGTGQQETQYF. The CDR3 nucleotides are TGTGCCAGCAGCTTAGTCGGGACAGGTCAGCAAGAGACCCAGTACTTC.